What follows are 20 T cell receptor beta chains derived from one specimen sequenced in a study of blood T cell repertoires in COVID-19. The protocol was immunoSEQ multiplex PCR, while the TCRdb copy is restricted to in-frame clones and leaves out a portion. The sample yields around 94,000 clones, over 85% seen once. Specimen: peripheral blood. The receptors stem from a woman aged 45-65 years with COVID-19, enrolled during active disease.

The V call is TRBV7-9, the J call TRBJ2-2; TRBD1 might be the D (6 bases). CDR3 length: 14 residues. Germline lookup yields CDR1 SEHNR and CDR2 FQNEAQ (reference sequence). V dropped 6 bases and J dropped 4 bases, with 12 bases sitting between them. The CDR3 here is CASRSNRVTGELFF. The DNA for the CDR3 is TGTGCCAGCAGGTCTAACAGGGTCACCGGGGAGCTGTTTTTT.

The chain combines TRBV18 with TRBJ1-5; 8 bases line up with TRBD1. Losses at the gene ends were 6 bases for V and 4 bases for J; bases not matched to a gene: 8. This CDR3 comprises 15 residues. Per germline, CDR1 KGHSH and CDR2 LQKENI. The chain's CDR3 is CASSPTGGGNQPQHF. CDR3 coding DNA: TGTGCCAGCTCTCCTACAGGGGGTGGAAATCAGCCCCAGCATTTT.

CDR3 DNA: TGTGCCAGCAGTTACCGGCAGGTTAGCTCCTACAATGAGCAGTTCTTC. As protein: CASSYRQVSSYNEQFF. This rearrangement joins TRBV6-6 to TRBJ2-1, with D unresolved. Trimming took off 2 bases at V and 0 bases at J, with 11 bases between the two ends. There are 16 residues in the CDR3. Germline CDR1 is MNHNY and CDR2 is SVGAGI (reference sequence).

V gene TRBV9 combines with J gene TRBJ2-7; D might be TRBD2 (6 bases). Trimming removed 3 bases at V and 1 base at J, with 8 bases between. Germline V gene lookup returns CDR1 SGDLS and CDR2 YYNGEE. CDR3 size: 13 residues. CDR3 nucleotides: TGTGCCAGCAGCGCGGGGGATTCCTACGAGCAGTACTTC. This gives the protein CASSAGDSYEQYF.

The chain uses TRBV24-1 and TRBJ2-7; 10 bases map to TRBD1. The V gene's germline CDR1 is KGHDR and CDR2 SFDVKD. J gave up 4 bases and V 3 bases, and 8 bases lay outside the gene matches. The CDR3 loop spans 16 amino acids. CDR3: CATSDAGQGVGYEQYV. CDR3 bases: TGTGCCACCAGTGATGCCGGACAGGGGGTAGGGTACGAGCAGTACGTC.

The chain's CDR3 is CASSQGTGNYGYTF. CDR3 coding DNA: TGCGCCAGCAGCCAAGGGACAGGGAACTATGGCTACACCTTC. The chain links TRBV4-1 to TRBJ1-2; 8 bases line up with TRBD1. This CDR3 has 14 residues. The V gene's germline CDR1 is MGHRA and CDR2 YSYEKL. V was pared by 1 base and J by 2 bases, with 0 bases of the junction left unmatched.

This clone has a single count. The chain employs TRBV6-5 and TRBJ1-2, with D maybe TRBD1 (5 bases). Trimming cost V 6 bases and J 8 bases, with 10 bases left between them. Germline CDR1 and CDR2: MNHEY and SVGAGI. The CDR3 is made up of 11 amino acids. The CDR3 DNA reads as TGTGCCAGCAGAACAGGTAGCGGCTACACCTTC. Translated, it gives CASRTGSGYTF.

V and J are TRBV30 and TRBJ1-1, with 7 bases lining up with TRBD1. Germline CDR1 GTSNPN, CDR2 SVGIG (reference sequence). V lost 5 bases and J lost 7; bases outside the gene matches: 7. The CDR3 runs to 12 residues. The chain's CDR3 is CAWQEGAFEAFF. The CDR3, as DNA: TGTGCCTGGCAAGAGGGGGCTTTTGAAGCTTTCTTT. The full variable domain, rest sourced from reference TRBV30 and TRBJ1-1, is SQTIHQWPATLVQPVGSPLSLECTVEGTSNPNLYWYRQAAGRGLQLLFYSVGIGQISSEVPQNLSASRPQDRQFILSSKKLLLSDSGFYLCAWQEGAFEAFFGQGTRLTVV.

The chain combines TRBV24-1 with TRBJ2-7, with 7 bases aligning to TRBD1. Germline assignment: CDR1 KGHDR and CDR2 SFDVKD. This CDR3 has 16 amino acids. With 4 bases clipped from V and 5 bases from J, the junction kept 13 bases outside the gene matches. The CDR3 region is CATSDPTRTGRDEQYF. CDR3 coding DNA: TGTGCCACCAGTGACCCTACTAGGACAGGTCGGGACGAGCAGTACTTC.

The rearrangement uses TRBV10-2 and TRBJ1-2; D is unresolved. The germline gives CDR1 WSHSY, CDR2 SAAADI. The CDR3 totals 12 residues. The germline V and J ends were trimmed by 6 bases and 5 bases, with 10 bases remaining between them. The CDR3: CASRDGGYGYTF. The CDR3 nucleotides are TGCGCCAGCAGGGACGGAGGGTATGGCTACACCTTC.

The rearrangement joins TRBV11-1 to TRBJ2-3, with D maybe TRBD2 (7 bases). This CDR3 has 15 residues. Trimming took 2 bases from V and 5 from J, leaving 14 bases between them. CDR1 and CDR2 from the germline V gene are SGHAT and FQDESV (reference sequence). The chain's CDR3 is CASSLSGGAIDTQYF. CDR3 coding DNA: TGTGCCAGCAGCTTAAGTGGGGGGGCAATAGATACGCAGTATTTT. Full variable domain (remainder filled in from reference TRBV11-1 and TRBJ2-3): EAEVAQSPRYKITEKSQAVAFWCDPISGHATLYWYRQILGQGPELLVQFQDESVVDDSQLPKDRFSAERLKGVDSTLKIQPAELGDSAMYLCASSLSGGAIDTQYFGPGTRLTVL.

The chain employs TRBV19 and TRBJ2-1; 10 positions agree with TRBD2. Germline V CDR1 and CDR2: LNHDA, SQIVND (reference sequence). This CDR3 has 18 residues. V gave up 3 bases and J gave up 0 bases; unmatched junction bases: 8. The CDR3: CASSIRLAGLSSYNEQFF. The CDR3 nucleotides are TGTGCCAGTAGTATCAGACTAGCGGGTCTTAGCTCCTACAATGAGCAGTTCTTC.

The CDR3, as DNA: TGTGCCAGCAGTCCCGGACAGAGGGAAAAACTGTTTTTT. It encodes CASSPGQREKLFF. This sequence joins TRBV6-5 and TRBJ1-4; D perhaps matches TRBD1 (6 bases). V lost 5 bases and J 8 bases, leaving 12 bases between the germline ends. Germline CDR1 is MNHEY and CDR2 is SVGAGI. The CDR3 loop spans 13 amino acids.

The chain has TRBV4-1 and TRBJ1-2; possible D gene TRBD1, 6 bases. Trimming cost V 4 bases and J 4 bases, with 13 bases left between them. Germline CDR1 MGHRA, CDR2 YSYEKL. The CDR3 runs to 14 residues. CDR3 coding DNA: TGCGCCAGCAGCCGCGACACAGGGCCCTATGGCTACACCTTC. Translated: CASSRDTGPYGYTF.

The chain has TRBV5-1 and TRBJ2-3; D unresolved. Germline V gene lookup returns CDR1 SGHRS and CDR2 YFSETQ. The length of the CDR3 is 15 residues. Trimming cost V 7 bases and J 0 bases, with 15 bases left between them. In DNA form, the CDR3 reads TGCGCCAGCCGCCCGCTGCAAACTAGCACAGATACGCAGTATTTT. This codes for CASRPLQTSTDTQYF. Full variable domain (remainder filled in from reference TRBV5-1 and TRBJ2-3): KAGVTQTPRYLIKTRGQQVTLSCSPISGHRSVSWYQQTPGQGLQFLFEYFSETQRNKGNFPGRFSGRQFSNSRSEMNVSTLELGDSALYLCASRPLQTSTDTQYFGPGTRLTVL.

The chain is built from TRBV5-1 and TRBJ1-4; 7 bases map to TRBD1. Germline V gene sequence: CDR1 SGHRS, CDR2 YFSETQ. V shed 6 bases and J 2 bases; nucleotides not matched to a gene: 1. This CDR3 contains 13 residues. CDR3 in DNA: TGCGCCAGCACGACAGGGACTAATGAAAAACTGTTTTTT. It translates to CASTTGTNEKLFF.

V usage is TRBV7-2 and J usage is TRBJ2-7; D may be TRBD2 (6 bases). Trimming removed 1 base from V and 2 bases from J, with 12 bases in between. The CDR3 length is 15 residues. From germline, CDR1 is SGHTA and CDR2 FQGNSA. CDR3 sequence (DNA): TGTGCCAGCAGCTTAGTTACGGGGGAGACCTACGAGCAGTACTTC. Translated: CASSLVTGETYEQYF.

This chain links TRBV4-1 with TRBJ1-1; a possible D gene is TRBD1 (6 bases). Trimming removed 1 base at V and 0 bases at J, with 12 bases between. The CDR3 runs to 16 residues. Germline loops: CDR1 MGHRA, CDR2 YSYEKL. CDR3: CASSQGTAIVNTEAFF. CDR3 nucleotide sequence: TGCGCCAGCAGCCAAGGGACAGCAATAGTGAACACTGAAGCTTTCTTT.

V is TRBV6-5 and J is TRBJ2-7, with D possibly TRBD1 on 6 matching bases. V gave up 6 bases and J gave up 4 bases, with 13 bases separating them. Germline lookup yields CDR1 MNHEY and CDR2 SVGAGI. The CDR3 is made up of 13 amino acids. CDR3 protein: CASRGVDRYEQYV. The CDR3 coding sequence is TGTGCCAGCAGAGGAGTTGACAGGTACGAGCAGTACGTC.

The table lists this clone with a count of one. The chain is built from TRBV5-1 and TRBJ2-2, with TRBD1 matching 8 bases. Trimming removed 3 bases from V and 7 bases from J; junction bases left unmatched: 5. The CDR3 extends over 14 amino acids. The germline gives CDR1 SGHRS, CDR2 YFSETQ. CDR3 protein: CASSWTQGGGELFF. CDR3 coding DNA: TGCGCCAGCAGCTGGACACAGGGGGGCGGGGAGCTGTTTTTT.